The T cell receptor (beta chain) under discussion was sequenced for a study of beta chain features in type 1 diabetes. From germline, CDR1 is GTSNPN and CDR2 SVGIG (reference sequence). Trimming pared 5 bases from V and 4 bases from J, leaving 12 bases between. The CDR3 runs 13 residues. Expressed TCRB transcripts got sequenced, as all isolated RNA was reverse transcribed. The data were produced by immunoSEQ multiplex PCR, yet TCRdb's version contains in-frame clones alone and is incomplete. In the table there are tens of thousands of clones, 55% to 75% of which are singletons. Regarding this clone: Its cognate antigen is unknown.

Study-wide points: Within patients, naive, central memory and Treg TCRB repertoires seemed more similar than within healthy donors. When Type 1 diabetes patients were examined, their TCRB CDR3s proved moderately but significantly shorter in all four CD4+ subsets.

Sequenced material: Tregs from blood. The TCR was taken from a man younger than 35 with type 1 diabetes. V gene TRBV30 combines with J gene TRBJ2-1, with TRBD2 as a possible D gene (6 bases). The CDR3 reads CAWAAGPYNEQFF. CDR3 DNA sequence: TGTGCCTGGGCGGCGGGACCATACAATGAGCAGTTCTTC.